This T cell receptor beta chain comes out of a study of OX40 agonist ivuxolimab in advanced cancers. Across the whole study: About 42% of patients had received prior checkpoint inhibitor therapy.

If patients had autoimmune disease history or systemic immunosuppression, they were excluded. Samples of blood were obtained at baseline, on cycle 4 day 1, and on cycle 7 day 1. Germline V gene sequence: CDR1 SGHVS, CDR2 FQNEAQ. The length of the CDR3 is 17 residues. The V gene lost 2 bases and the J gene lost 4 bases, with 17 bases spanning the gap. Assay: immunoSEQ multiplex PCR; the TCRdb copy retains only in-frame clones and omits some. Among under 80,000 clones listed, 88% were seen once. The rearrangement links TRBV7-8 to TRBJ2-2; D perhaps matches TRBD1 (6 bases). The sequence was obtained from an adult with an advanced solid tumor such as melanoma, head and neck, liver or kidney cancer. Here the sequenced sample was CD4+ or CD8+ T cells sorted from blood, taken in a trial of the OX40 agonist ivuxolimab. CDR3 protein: CASSLLSIGQPTGELFF. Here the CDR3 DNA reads TGTGCCAGCAGCTTATTGTCCATCGGACAGCCCACCGGGGAGCTGTTTTTT.